This T cell receptor beta chain emerged from a study of T cell responses to AZD1222 COVID-19 vaccine. Study-level points and caveats: Unmutated variant regions reportedly attract nearly half of all spike-specific TCRs.

Sequencing used immunoSEQ multiplex PCR; TCRdb keeps in-frame clones, though not all of them. The repertoire holds 130,000 to 150,000 clones, with 88% as singletons. About this clone: Its antigen is undetermined.

The length of the CDR3 is 15 residues. V lost 5 bases to trimming and J lost 2 bases, with 14 bases between them. CDR1 and CDR2 from the germline V gene are SGHTA and FQGNSA. This specimen was peripheral blood, taken 28 days after the second dose of the MenACWY control vaccine. The TCR sequence derives from an adult who received the MenACWY meningococcal vaccine as a control. The rearrangement links TRBV7-2 to TRBJ2-3; either TRBD1 or TRBD2 may supply D (6 bases each). Written as DNA, the CDR3 is TGTGCCAGCAGCCTGACAGGAGGGGCCACAGATACGCAGTATTTT. Its protein product is CASSLTGGATDTQYF.